These 2 T cell receptor beta chains share one sample of origin, sequenced in a study of CD8+ T cells in alopecia areata. RNA, once extracted, was reverse transcribed into cDNA for use as the sequencing template. Measured with immunoSEQ multiplex PCR; TCRdb has only the in-frame clones, and not every one. Of around 300,000 clones in the sample, 60% were seen once. Described treatment: oral pan-JAK inhibitor, 5-10 mg twice daily. Specimen: CD4+ T cells sorted from blood, collected between weeks 51 and 52, from a patient treated with tofacitinib. The receptor set was obtained from a human donor with alopecia areata.

This sequence joins TRBV7-3 and TRBJ2-1, with unresolved D. V lost 1 base, J lost 4 bases, and 5 bases lay in between. Germline V gene sequence: CDR1 SGHTA, CDR2 FQGTGA. The CDR3 spans 13 residues. The CDR3 DNA sequence: TGTGCCAGCAGCTTAAGGAAGTACAATGAGCAGTTCTTC. Amino acids: CASSLRKYNEQFF.

This chain links TRBV29-1 with TRBJ2-7, with unresolved D. CDR1 SQVTM and CDR2 ANQGSEA come from the germline V gene. V was shortened by 0 bases and J by 5 bases, with 5 bases between the two germline ends. The CDR3 is 11 residues long. CDR3 DNA: TGCAGCGTTGAAGAGCCCCACGAGCAGTACTTC. Amino acid sequence: CSVEEPHEQYF.